This TCR beta chain is drawn from a study of T cell responses to AZD1222 COVID-19 vaccine. The CDR3 runs 12 residues. Germline values: CDR1 LGHDT, CDR2 YNNKEL (reference sequence). V was clipped by 1 base and J by 9 bases, with 4 bases between them. Repertoires were generated with immunoSEQ multiplex PCR, while TCRdb's copy carries only in-frame clones and drops some. Altogether 150,000 to 160,000 clones are present, approximately 91% being singletons, with the ten largest covering more than 6.5%. This clonotype was sampled from an adult who had recovered from COVID-19. This material consisted of peripheral blood, taken after recovery from COVID-19. The rearrangement uses TRBV3-1 (or the pseudogene TRBV3-2) and TRBJ1-6; D gene uncertain. CDR3 DNA sequence: TGTGCCAGCAGCCAAGCGGGTTCACCCCTCCACTTT. Its translation is CASSQAGSPLHF.